These T cell receptor beta chains were read from a single sample in a study of T cell repertoires in cytomegalovirus infection. Each CDR3 protein is one row after TCRdb ran MiXCR on the reads. The repertoire includes 400,000 to 550,000 distinct CDR3 sequences, about 10% of them detected once, and 9.5% to 13% sits in the top ten. Material: PBMCs. Every receptor here comes from a human donor in good health (CMV status not recorded). Some clones in this sample may be carry-over from other donors' samples. The CDR3 runs from the conserved cysteine through the conserved F or W. A D gene is named only where the DNA matches it firmly. Clone size is stated in some rows and not others, as once, few, many or a class when expanded.

J gene: TRBJ2-3; clone size: many; CDR3 length: 13; V gene: TRBV24-1; D gene: .; CDR3 DNA: TGTGCCACCTCCGGCTACGAGACAGATACGCAGTATTTT; CDR3 protein: CATSGYETDTQYF
J gene: TRBJ1-1; clone size: few; CDR3 length: 16; V gene: TRBV6-5; D gene: TRBD1; CDR3 DNA: TGTGCCAGCAGTTACTCAAGGGGGCCGCCTAACACTGAAGCTTTCTTT; CDR3 protein: CASSYSRGPPNTEAFF
J gene: TRBJ2-3; clone size: few; CDR3 length: 15; V gene: TRBV5-1; D gene: .; CDR3 DNA: TGCGCCAGCAGCATGGACTGGCTTAGCACAGATACGCAGTATTTT; CDR3 protein: CASSMDWLSTDTQYF
J gene: TRBJ2-3; clone size: few; CDR3 length: 14; V gene: TRBV28; D gene: .; CDR3 DNA: TGTGCCAGCAGTTTAGACAGAAACACAGATACGCAGTATTTT; CDR3 protein: CASSLDRNTDTQYF
J gene: TRBJ1-2; clone size: once; CDR3 length: 15; V gene: TRBV15; D gene: TRBD1; CDR3 DNA: TGTGCCACCAGCAGAGATCACACAGGGGAGGGTGGCTACACCTTC; CDR3 protein: CATSRDHTGEGGYTF
J gene: TRBJ2-5; clone size: many; CDR3 length: 15; V gene: TRBV11-1; D gene: TRBD1; CDR3 DNA: TGTGCCAGCAGCCTTCGACAGGGGTTAGAGTCGACCCAGTACTTC; CDR3 protein: CASSLRQGLESTQYF
J gene: TRBJ1-6; clone size: .; CDR3 length: 15; V gene: TRBV2; D gene: TRBD1; CDR3 DNA: TGTGCCAGCAGTGAAGCAGGGACAGGTCATTCACCCCTCCACTTT; CDR3 protein: CASSEAGTGHSPLHF
J gene: TRBJ2-1; clone size: few; CDR3 length: 15; V gene: TRBV14; D gene: .; CDR3 DNA: TGTGCCAGCAGCCAAGGGAGTCGGGTAGGCACTGAGCAGTTCTTC; CDR3 protein: CASSQGSRVGTEQFF
J gene: TRBJ2-1; clone size: many; CDR3 length: 17; V gene: TRBV11-3; D gene: TRBD2; CDR3 DNA: TGTGCCAGCAGCTTAGATCTACGGCTAGCGGGAGGCAATGAGCAGTTCTTC; CDR3 protein: CASSLDLRLAGGNEQFF
J gene: TRBJ2-1; clone size: .; CDR3 length: 14; V gene: TRBV15; D gene: .; CDR3 DNA: TGTGCCACCAGCCCCCCGGGGACCTACAATGAGCAGTTCTTC; CDR3 protein: CATSPPGTYNEQFF
J gene: TRBJ2-3; clone size: .; CDR3 length: 13; V gene: TRBV28; D gene: .; CDR3 DNA: TGTGCCAGCAGTCCCGCGACAGGAGATACGCAGTATTTT; CDR3 protein: CASSPATGDTQYF
J gene: TRBJ2-5; clone size: many; CDR3 length: 17; V gene: TRBV7-3; D gene: TRBD2; CDR3 DNA: TGTGCCAGCAGCTTAGGAGGTAGCGGGGGACAAGGTGGGACCCAGTACTTC; CDR3 protein: CASSLGGSGGQGGTQYF
J gene: TRBJ2-7; clone size: many; CDR3 length: 15; V gene: TRBV5-4; D gene: TRBD1; CDR3 DNA: TGTGCCAGCAGCTTTGGGGGACAGGGGGCCTACGAGCAGTACTTC; CDR3 protein: CASSFGGQGAYEQYF
J gene: TRBJ2-1; clone size: .; CDR3 length: 15; V gene: TRBV3-1; D gene: TRBD2; CDR3 DNA: TGTGCCAGCAGCCTAGCGGGAGGTGGTAGCAATGAGCAGTTCTTC; CDR3 protein: CASSLAGGGSNEQFF
J gene: TRBJ2-1; clone size: few; CDR3 length: 17; V gene: TRBV9; D gene: TRBD2; CDR3 DNA: TGTGCCAGCAGCGCCCGGACTAGCGGGAGTTTCTACAATGAGCAGTTCTTC; CDR3 protein: CASSARTSGSFYNEQFF
J gene: TRBJ2-1; clone size: many; CDR3 length: 13; V gene: TRBV11-2; D gene: .; CDR3 DNA: TGTGCCAGCAGCTTAGACACCTGGGGTGAGCAGTTCTTC; CDR3 protein: CASSLDTWGEQFF
J gene: TRBJ1-5; clone size: many; CDR3 length: 17; V gene: TRBV2; D gene: .; CDR3 DNA: TGTGCCAGCAGTGATTGGGCAGGGCCCTATAGCAATCAGCCCCAGCATTTT; CDR3 protein: CASSDWAGPYSNQPQHF
J gene: TRBJ2-7; clone size: many; CDR3 length: 13; V gene: TRBV28; D gene: .; CDR3 DNA: TGTGCCAGCAGTGGTGGTGGGTTGGACGAGCAGTACTTC; CDR3 protein: CASSGGGLDEQYF
J gene: TRBJ1-1; clone size: many; CDR3 length: 12; V gene: TRBV7-9; D gene: .; CDR3 DNA: TGTGCCAGCAGCTTAGATGACAATGAAGCTTTCTTT; CDR3 protein: CASSLDDNEAFF
J gene: TRBJ2-1; clone size: .; CDR3 length: 13; V gene: TRBV19; D gene: .; CDR3 DNA: TGTGCCAGTAGTTTCCTAGCCCGAAATGAGCAGTTCTTC; CDR3 protein: CASSFLARNEQFF
J gene: TRBJ1-4; clone size: many; CDR3 length: 13; V gene: TRBV6-5; D gene: .; CDR3 DNA: TGTGCCAGCAGGGGGTCTACTAATGAAAAACTGTTTTTT; CDR3 protein: CASRGSTNEKLFF
J gene: TRBJ1-1; clone size: .; CDR3 length: 14; V gene: TRBV2; D gene: TRBD1; CDR3 DNA: TGTGCCAGCCAAGGACAGGGGTTCGGCACTGAAGCTTTCTTT; CDR3 protein: CASQGQGFGTEAFF
J gene: TRBJ2-4; clone size: many; CDR3 length: 12; V gene: TRBV10-2; D gene: .; CDR3 DNA: TGCGCCAGCAGTTCGAGGAGAAACATTCAGTACTTC; CDR3 protein: CASSSRRNIQYF
J gene: TRBJ2-1; clone size: many; CDR3 length: 17; V gene: TRBV6-5; D gene: TRBD2; CDR3 DNA: TGTGCCAGCAGTACATCCTCAGGGAGCGGGAGGGGTAATGAGCAGTTCTTC; CDR3 protein: CASSTSSGSGRGNEQFF
J gene: TRBJ1-1; clone size: few; CDR3 length: 12; V gene: TRBV20-1; D gene: .; CDR3 DNA: TGCAGTGCTAGTTCGGCCAGGGGTGAAGCTTTCTTT; CDR3 protein: CSASSARGEAFF
J gene: TRBJ2-3; clone size: many; CDR3 length: 13; V gene: TRBV7-9; D gene: .; CDR3 DNA: TGTGCCAGCAGCCCCCGAACCACAGATACGCAGTATTTT; CDR3 protein: CASSPRTTDTQYF
J gene: TRBJ2-1; clone size: many; CDR3 length: 15; V gene: TRBV7-8; D gene: .; CDR3 DNA: TGTGCCAGCAGCTTAGACCGGGGAACCTACAATGAGCAGTTCTTC; CDR3 protein: CASSLDRGTYNEQFF